This T cell receptor beta chain was retrieved from a study of T-cell memory formation after mild COVID-19. This clonotype showed up just a few times. Germline V lookup: CDR1 MNHEY, CDR2 SVGEGT. The length of the CDR3 is 13 residues. The V and J ends lost 1 base and 3 bases respectively, with 6 bases between them. TCRdb used MiXCR to reprocess the 5' RACE reads, holding one entry per CDR3 protein. The sample includes roughly 130,000 distinct CDR3 sequences, approximately 15% of them seen just once. The chain combines TRBV6-2 or TRBV6-3 with TRBJ2-5; D could derive from TRBD1 or TRBD2 (5 bases each). The sequenced sample consisted of PBMCs or a T cell subset sorted from them (not recorded which). This sequence was found in a man aged 18 to 29 who had mild COVID-19 (a few samples of this study predate the infection). Cell type and time point are not known. The CDR3 protein is CASSYWDEETQYF. The CDR3 region has the DNA TGTGCCAGCAGTTACTGGGACGAAGAGACCCAGTACTTC.